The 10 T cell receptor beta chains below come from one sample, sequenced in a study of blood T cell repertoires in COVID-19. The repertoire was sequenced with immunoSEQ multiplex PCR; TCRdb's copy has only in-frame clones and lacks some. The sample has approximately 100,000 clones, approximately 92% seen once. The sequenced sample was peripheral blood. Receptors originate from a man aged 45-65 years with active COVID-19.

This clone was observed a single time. CDR3 sequence (DNA): TGCGCCAGCAGCTTGGGGGGACAGGGAGGAGCCGGGGAGCTGTTTTTT. This translates into CASSLGGQGGAGELFF. The chain links TRBV5-1 to TRBJ2-2; 9 bases fit TRBD1. V shed 0 bases and J 6 bases; nucleotides not matched to a gene: 6. This CDR3 has 16 residues. The germline V gene encodes CDR1 SGHRS and CDR2 YFSETQ.

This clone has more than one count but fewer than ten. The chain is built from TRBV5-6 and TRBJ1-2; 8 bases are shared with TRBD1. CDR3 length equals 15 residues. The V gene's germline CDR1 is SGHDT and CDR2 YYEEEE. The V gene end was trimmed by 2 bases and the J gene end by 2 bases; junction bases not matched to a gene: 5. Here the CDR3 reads CASSLRTGKNYGYTF. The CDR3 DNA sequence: TGTGCCAGCAGCTTAAGGACAGGGAAGAACTATGGCTACACCTTC. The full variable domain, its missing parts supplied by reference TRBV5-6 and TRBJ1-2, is DAGVTQSPTHLIKTRGQQVTLRCSPKSGHDTVSWYQQALGQGPQFIFQYYEEEERQRGNFPDRFSGHQFPNYSSELNVNALLLGDSALYLCASSLRTGKNYGYTFGSGTRLTVV.

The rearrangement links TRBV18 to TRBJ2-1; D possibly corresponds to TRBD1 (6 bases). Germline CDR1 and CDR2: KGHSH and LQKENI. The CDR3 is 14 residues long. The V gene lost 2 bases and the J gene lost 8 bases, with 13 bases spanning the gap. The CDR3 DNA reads TGTGCCAGCTCACCATCCAGGGGTCTCGATGAGCAGTTCTTC. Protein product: CASSPSRGLDEQFF.

CDR3 region: CASSPGAGDTQYF. The CDR3, as DNA: TGTGCCAGCTCCCCGGGAGCCGGGGATACGCAGTATTTT. The genes are TRBV18 and TRBJ2-3; possible D gene TRBD2, 6 bases. The CDR3 is 13 amino acids. CDR1 and CDR2 (germline): KGHSH, LQKENI. V dropped 6 bases and J dropped 6 bases, with 13 bases sitting between them.

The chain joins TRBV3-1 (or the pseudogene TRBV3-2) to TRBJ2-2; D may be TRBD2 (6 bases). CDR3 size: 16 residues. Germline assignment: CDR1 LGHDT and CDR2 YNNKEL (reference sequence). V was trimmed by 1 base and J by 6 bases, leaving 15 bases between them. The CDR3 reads CASSQVGTERAGELFF. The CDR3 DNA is TGTGCCAGCAGCCAAGTTGGAACGGAGCGGGCCGGGGAGCTGTTTTTT.

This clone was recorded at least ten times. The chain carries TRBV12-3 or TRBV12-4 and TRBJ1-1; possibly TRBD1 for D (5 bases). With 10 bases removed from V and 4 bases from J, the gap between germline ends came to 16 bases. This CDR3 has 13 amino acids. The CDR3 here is CATQTEGFTEAFF. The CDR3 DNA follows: TGTGCCACCCAGACGGAGGGGTTCACTGAAGCTTTCTTT.

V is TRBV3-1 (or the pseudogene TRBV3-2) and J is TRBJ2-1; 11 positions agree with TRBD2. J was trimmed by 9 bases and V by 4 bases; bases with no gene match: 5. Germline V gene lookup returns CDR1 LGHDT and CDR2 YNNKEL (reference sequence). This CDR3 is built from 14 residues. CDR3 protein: CASSPRLAGGEQFF. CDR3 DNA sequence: TGTGCCAGCAGCCCCCGGCTAGCGGGGGGTGAGCAGTTCTTC.

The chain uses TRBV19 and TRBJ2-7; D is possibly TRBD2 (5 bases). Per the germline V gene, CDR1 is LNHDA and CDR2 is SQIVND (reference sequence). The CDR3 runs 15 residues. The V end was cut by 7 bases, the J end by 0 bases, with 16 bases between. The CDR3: CASTLGSGPSYEQYF. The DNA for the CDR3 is TGTGCCAGTACCCTGGGGAGCGGTCCCTCCTACGAGCAGTACTTC.

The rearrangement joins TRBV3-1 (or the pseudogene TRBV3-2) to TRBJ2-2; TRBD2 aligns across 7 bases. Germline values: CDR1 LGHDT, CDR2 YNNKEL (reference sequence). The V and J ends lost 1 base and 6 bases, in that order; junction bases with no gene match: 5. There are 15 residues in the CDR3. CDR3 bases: TGTGCCAGCAGCCAAGGGACTAGTCTGGCCGGGGAGCTGTTTTTT. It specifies CASSQGTSLAGELFF.

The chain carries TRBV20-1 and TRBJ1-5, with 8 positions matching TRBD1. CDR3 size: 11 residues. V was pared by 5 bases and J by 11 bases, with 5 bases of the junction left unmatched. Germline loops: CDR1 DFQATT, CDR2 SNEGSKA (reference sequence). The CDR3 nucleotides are TGCAGTGCTCTGGGACAGGCGTCCCAGCATTTT. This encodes CSALGQASQHF.